This T cell receptor (beta chain) was profiled in a study of neoadjuvant nivolumab and ipilimumab in lung cancer. At the level of the study: Nivolumab 3 mg/kg was given days 1, 15 and 29, plus ipilimumab 1 mg/kg day 1 in combination. Whole-study findings and limits: From pretherapy to surgery, tumor richness and clonality rose with dual therapy. TCR clonality did not significantly correlate with pathologic tumor regression.

The assay was immunoSEQ multiplex PCR, and TCRdb's table has in-frame clones only and misses some. The table has around 30,000 clones, 80% seen once. The CDR3 spans 13 residues. The ends lost 5 bases at V and 5 bases at J; junction bases unmatched: 5. Germline assignment: CDR1 SGHVS and CDR2 FNYEAQ. Of note for this clone: Its antigen remains unidentified.

The chain joins TRBV7-6 to TRBJ1-1; 7 bases are shared with TRBD1. The source of this sequence is an adult with non-small cell lung cancer. Sequencing was performed on peripheral blood, taken before neoadjuvant nivolumab, alone or with ipilimumab. The CDR3 DNA is TGTGCCAGCAGCCCCCAACAGGGGACTGAAGCTTTCTTT. This translates into CASSPQQGTEAFF.